This is a list of T cell receptor beta chains from one sample in a study of cytotoxic CD8 clonotypes in ibrutinib-treated CLL. Using immunoSEQ multiplex PCR, the repertoire was profiled, and TCRdb retains in-frame clones only, with some absent. The table shows approximately 340,000 clones, with 67% occurring only once. The sequences come from PBMCs, collected after 36 months of ibrutinib treatment. Source of these receptors: a human donor with chronic lymphocytic leukemia. Both conserved end residues are part of each CDR3. Fields, in order: V gene, clone size, D gene, J gene, CDR3 protein, CDR3 DNA. A D gene is named only where the DNA matches it firmly. Clone size, where shown, is once, few, many, or a class for clones that have expanded.

v_call: TRBV5-1; clone_size: NA; d_call: NA; j_call: TRBJ1-3; cdr3_aa: CASSLDMGTIYF; cdr3_nt: TGCGCCAGCAGCTTGGATATGGGCACCATATATTTT
v_call: TRBV28; clone_size: NA; d_call: NA; j_call: TRBJ2-3; cdr3_aa: CASRTRAGRGDTQYF; cdr3_nt: TGTGCCAGCAGGACTCGGGCCGGTCGAGGGGATACGCAGTATTTT
v_call: TRBV6-5; clone_size: NA; d_call: NA; j_call: TRBJ2-2; cdr3_aa: CASNGQGGTGELFF; cdr3_nt: TGTGCCAGCAATGGTCAGGGCGGAACCGGGGAGCTGTTTTTT
v_call: TRBV4-1; clone_size: NA; d_call: NA; j_call: TRBJ2-7; cdr3_aa: CASSQNPGREQYF; cdr3_nt: TGCGCCAGCAGCCAAAATCCAGGGCGCGAGCAGTACTTC
v_call: TRBV7-9; clone_size: NA; d_call: NA; j_call: TRBJ1-5; cdr3_aa: CASSKGVQPQHF; cdr3_nt: TGTGCCAGCAGTAAGGGGGTTCAGCCCCAGCATTTT
v_call: TRBV4-3; clone_size: NA; d_call: NA; j_call: TRBJ1-1; cdr3_aa: CASSQWGDEAFF; cdr3_nt: TGCGCCAGCAGCCAGTGGGGGGATGAAGCTTTCTTT
v_call: TRBV27; clone_size: NA; d_call: TRBD2; j_call: TRBJ2-3; cdr3_aa: CASSLGREGTDTQYF; cdr3_nt: TGTGCCAGCAGTCTGGGGCGGGAGGGCACAGATACGCAGTATTTT
v_call: TRBV4-1; clone_size: once; d_call: NA; j_call: TRBJ2-7; cdr3_aa: CASSHSYEQYF; cdr3_nt: TGCGCCAGCAGCCATTCTTACGAGCAGTACTTC
v_call: TRBV7-9; clone_size: NA; d_call: TRBD1; j_call: TRBJ2-2; cdr3_aa: CASSMGQGNTGELFF; cdr3_nt: TGTGCCAGCAGCATGGGACAGGGCAACACCGGGGAGCTGTTTTTT
v_call: TRBV7-2; clone_size: NA; d_call: NA; j_call: TRBJ2-7; cdr3_aa: CASSLAGGYGQYF; cdr3_nt: TGTGCCAGCAGCTTAGCGGGCGGGTACGGGCAGTACTTC
v_call: TRBV5-1; clone_size: NA; d_call: NA; j_call: TRBJ1-6; cdr3_aa: CASSLQTGTAGSPLHF; cdr3_nt: TGCGCCAGCAGCCTACAGACCGGGACGGCGGGTTCACCCCTCCACTTT
v_call: TRBV18; clone_size: NA; d_call: NA; j_call: TRBJ2-5; cdr3_aa: CASSPWAEGGEETQYF; cdr3_nt: TGTGCCAGCTCACCATGGGCGGAGGGCGGAGAAGAGACCCAGTACTTC
v_call: TRBV5-5; clone_size: NA; d_call: NA; j_call: TRBJ2-7; cdr3_aa: CASSLEQIIYEQYF; cdr3_nt: TGTGCCAGCAGCTTGGAACAGATTATCTACGAGCAGTACTTC
v_call: TRBV15; clone_size: NA; d_call: NA; j_call: TRBJ2-4; cdr3_aa: CATSRVVTLAKNIQYF; cdr3_nt: TGTGCCACCAGCAGAGTCGTCACGTTAGCCAAAAACATTCAGTACTTC
v_call: TRBV2; clone_size: NA; d_call: NA; j_call: TRBJ2-1; cdr3_aa: CASRGNYNEQFF; cdr3_nt: TGTGCCAGCAGGGGGAATTACAATGAGCAGTTCTTC
v_call: TRBV9; clone_size: NA; d_call: TRBD2; j_call: TRBJ2-5; cdr3_aa: CASSVGAGGPEETQYF; cdr3_nt: TGTGCCAGCAGCGTAGGAGCGGGAGGGCCTGAAGAGACCCAGTACTTC
v_call: TRBV15; clone_size: NA; d_call: NA; j_call: TRBJ2-5; cdr3_aa: CATSTGQLETQYF; cdr3_nt: TGTGCCACCAGCACTGGACAGCTGGAGACCCAGTACTTC
v_call: TRBV11-3; clone_size: NA; d_call: NA; j_call: TRBJ2-7; cdr3_aa: CASSLGGAGTTYEQYF; cdr3_nt: TGTGCCAGCAGCCTCGGTGGGGCGGGCACTACCTACGAGCAGTACTTC
v_call: TRBV5-1; clone_size: few; d_call: NA; j_call: TRBJ2-3; cdr3_aa: CASSHGQRTDTQYF; cdr3_nt: TGCGCCAGCAGCCACGGACAGCGCACAGATACGCAGTATTTT
v_call: TRBV18; clone_size: NA; d_call: TRBD2; j_call: TRBJ2-3; cdr3_aa: CASLKAGAGDTQYF; cdr3_nt: TGTGCCAGCTTGAAAGCGGGGGCCGGTGATACGCAGTATTTT
v_call: TRBV11-2; clone_size: NA; d_call: NA; j_call: TRBJ2-7; cdr3_aa: CASSSLLVSGEQYF; cdr3_nt: TGTGCCAGCAGCTCCCTACTAGTCTCGGGCGAGCAGTACTTC
v_call: TRBV7-9; clone_size: NA; d_call: TRBD2; j_call: TRBJ2-3; cdr3_aa: CASSSALAGGTDTQYF; cdr3_nt: TGTGCCAGCAGCTCCGCACTTGCGGGGGGCACAGATACGCAGTATTTT
v_call: TRBV2; clone_size: NA; d_call: NA; j_call: TRBJ1-1; cdr3_aa: CASSEVGTTNTEAFF; cdr3_nt: TGTGCCAGCAGTGAAGTTGGGACTACGAACACTGAAGCTTTCTTT
v_call: TRBV6-5; clone_size: NA; d_call: NA; j_call: TRBJ1-5; cdr3_aa: CASSGGANQPQHF; cdr3_nt: TGTGCCAGCAGTGGAGGGGCCAATCAGCCCCAGCATTTT